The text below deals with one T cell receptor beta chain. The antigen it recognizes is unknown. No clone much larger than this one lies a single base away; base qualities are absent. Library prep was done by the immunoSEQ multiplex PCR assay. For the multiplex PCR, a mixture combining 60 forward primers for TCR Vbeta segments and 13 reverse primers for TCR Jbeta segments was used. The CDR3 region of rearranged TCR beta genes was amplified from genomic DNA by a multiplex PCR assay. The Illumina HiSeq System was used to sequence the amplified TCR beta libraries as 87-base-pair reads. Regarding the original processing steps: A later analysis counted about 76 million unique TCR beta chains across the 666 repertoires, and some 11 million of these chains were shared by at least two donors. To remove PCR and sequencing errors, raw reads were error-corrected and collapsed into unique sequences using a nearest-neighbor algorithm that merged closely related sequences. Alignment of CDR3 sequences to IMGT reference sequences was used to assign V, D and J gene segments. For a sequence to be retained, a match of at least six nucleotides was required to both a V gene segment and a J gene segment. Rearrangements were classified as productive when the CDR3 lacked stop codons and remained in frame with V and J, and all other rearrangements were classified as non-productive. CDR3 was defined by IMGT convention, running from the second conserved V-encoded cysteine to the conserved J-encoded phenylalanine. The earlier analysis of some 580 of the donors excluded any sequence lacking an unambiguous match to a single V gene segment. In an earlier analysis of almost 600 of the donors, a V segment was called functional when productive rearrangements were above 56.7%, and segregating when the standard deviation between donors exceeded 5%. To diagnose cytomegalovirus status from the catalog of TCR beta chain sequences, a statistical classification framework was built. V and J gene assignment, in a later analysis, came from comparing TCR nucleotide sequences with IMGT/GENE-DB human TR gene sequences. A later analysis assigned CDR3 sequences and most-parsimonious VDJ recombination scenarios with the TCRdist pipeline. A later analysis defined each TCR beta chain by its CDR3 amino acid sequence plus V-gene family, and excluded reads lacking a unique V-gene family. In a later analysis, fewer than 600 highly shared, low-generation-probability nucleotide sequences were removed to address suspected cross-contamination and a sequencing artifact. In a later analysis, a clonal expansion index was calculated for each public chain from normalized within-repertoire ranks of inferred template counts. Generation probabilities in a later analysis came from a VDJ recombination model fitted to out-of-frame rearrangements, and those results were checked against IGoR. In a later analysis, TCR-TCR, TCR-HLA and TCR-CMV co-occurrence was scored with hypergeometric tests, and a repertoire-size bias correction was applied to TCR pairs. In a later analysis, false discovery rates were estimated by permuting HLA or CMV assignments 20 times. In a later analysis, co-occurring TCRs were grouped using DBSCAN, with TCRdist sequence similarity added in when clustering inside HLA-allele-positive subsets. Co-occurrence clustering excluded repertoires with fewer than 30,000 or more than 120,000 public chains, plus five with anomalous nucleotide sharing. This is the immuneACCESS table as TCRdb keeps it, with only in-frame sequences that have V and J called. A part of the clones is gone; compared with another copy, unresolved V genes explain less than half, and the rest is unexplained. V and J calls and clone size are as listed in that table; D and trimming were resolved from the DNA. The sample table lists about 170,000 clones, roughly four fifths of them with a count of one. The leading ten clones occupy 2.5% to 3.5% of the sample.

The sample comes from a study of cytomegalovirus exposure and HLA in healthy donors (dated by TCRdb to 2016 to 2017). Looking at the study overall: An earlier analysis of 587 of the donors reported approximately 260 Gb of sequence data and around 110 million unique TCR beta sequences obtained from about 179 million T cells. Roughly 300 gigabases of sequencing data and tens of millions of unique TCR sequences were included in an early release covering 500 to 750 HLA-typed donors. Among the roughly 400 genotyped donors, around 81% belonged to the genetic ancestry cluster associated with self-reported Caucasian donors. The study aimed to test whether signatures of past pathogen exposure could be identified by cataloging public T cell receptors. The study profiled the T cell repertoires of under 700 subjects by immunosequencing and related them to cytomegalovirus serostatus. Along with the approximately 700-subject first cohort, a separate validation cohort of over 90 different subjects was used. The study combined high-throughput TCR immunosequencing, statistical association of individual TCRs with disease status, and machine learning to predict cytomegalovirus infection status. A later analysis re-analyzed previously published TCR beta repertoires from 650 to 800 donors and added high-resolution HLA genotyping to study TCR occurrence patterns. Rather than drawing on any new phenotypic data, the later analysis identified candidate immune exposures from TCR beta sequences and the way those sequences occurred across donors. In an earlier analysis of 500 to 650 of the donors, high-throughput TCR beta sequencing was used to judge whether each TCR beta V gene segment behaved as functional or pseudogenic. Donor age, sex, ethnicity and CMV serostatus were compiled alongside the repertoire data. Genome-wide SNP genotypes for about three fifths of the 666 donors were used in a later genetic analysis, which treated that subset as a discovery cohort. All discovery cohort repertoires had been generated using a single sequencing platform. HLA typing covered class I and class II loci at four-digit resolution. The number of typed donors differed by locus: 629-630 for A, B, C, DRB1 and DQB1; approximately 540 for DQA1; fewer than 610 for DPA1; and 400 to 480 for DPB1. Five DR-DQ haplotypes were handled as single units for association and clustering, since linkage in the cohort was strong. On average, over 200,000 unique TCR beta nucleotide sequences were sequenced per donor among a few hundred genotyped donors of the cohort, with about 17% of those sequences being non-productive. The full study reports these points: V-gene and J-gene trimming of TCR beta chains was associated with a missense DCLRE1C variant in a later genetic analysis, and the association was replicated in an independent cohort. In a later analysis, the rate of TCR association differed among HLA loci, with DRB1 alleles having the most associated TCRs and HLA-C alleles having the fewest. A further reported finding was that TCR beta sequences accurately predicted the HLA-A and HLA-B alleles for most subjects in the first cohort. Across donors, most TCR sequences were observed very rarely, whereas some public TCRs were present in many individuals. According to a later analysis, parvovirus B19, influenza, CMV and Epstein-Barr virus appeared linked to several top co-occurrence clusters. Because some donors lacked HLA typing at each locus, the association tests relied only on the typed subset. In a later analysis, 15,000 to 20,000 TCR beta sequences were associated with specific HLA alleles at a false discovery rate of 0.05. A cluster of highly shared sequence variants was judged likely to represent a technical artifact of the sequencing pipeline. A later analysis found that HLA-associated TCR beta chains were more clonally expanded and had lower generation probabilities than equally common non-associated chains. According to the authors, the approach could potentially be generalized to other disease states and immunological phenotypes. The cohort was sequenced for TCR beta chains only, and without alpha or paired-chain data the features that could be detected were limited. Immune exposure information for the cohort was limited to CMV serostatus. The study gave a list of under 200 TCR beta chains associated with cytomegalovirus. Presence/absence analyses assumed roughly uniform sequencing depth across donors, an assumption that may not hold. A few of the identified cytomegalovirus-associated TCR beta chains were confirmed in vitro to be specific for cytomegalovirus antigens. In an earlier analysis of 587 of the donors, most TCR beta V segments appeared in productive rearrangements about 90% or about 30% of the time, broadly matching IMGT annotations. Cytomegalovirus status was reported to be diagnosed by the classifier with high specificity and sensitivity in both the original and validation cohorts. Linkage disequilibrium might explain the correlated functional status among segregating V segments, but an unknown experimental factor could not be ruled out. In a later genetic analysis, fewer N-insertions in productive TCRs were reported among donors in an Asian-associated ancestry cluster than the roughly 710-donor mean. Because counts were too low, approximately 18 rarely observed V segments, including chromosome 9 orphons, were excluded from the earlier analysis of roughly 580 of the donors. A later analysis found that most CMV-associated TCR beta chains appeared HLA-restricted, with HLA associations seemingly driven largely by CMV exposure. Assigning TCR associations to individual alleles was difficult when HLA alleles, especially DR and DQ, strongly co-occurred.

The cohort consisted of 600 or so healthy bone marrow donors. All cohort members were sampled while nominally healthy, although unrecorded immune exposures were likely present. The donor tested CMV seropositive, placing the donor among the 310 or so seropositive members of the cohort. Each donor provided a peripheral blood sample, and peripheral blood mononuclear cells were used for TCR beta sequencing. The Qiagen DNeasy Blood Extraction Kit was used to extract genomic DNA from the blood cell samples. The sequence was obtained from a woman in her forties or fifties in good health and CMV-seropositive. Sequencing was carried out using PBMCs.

The DNA sequence is TGTGCCAGCAGGTTAATTGGAGCTAACTATGGCTACACCTTC. The translation is CASRLIGANYGYTF. Recombination connected TRBV13 to TRBJ1-2; no confident D gene assignment can be made. From the cysteine through the phenylalanine, the CDR3 covers 14 amino acids. This entry keeps only the CDR3 DNA: 42 bases, framed from base 1. Per the germline V gene (reference sequence), PRHDT is the CDR1 and FYEKMQ is the CDR2. V and J lose 6 bases and 0 bases, and a span of 11 bases separates them.